The source of this T cell receptor beta chain is a study of blood T cell repertoires in COVID-19. Study-level background: Samples representing acute and convalescent COVID-19 were sourced from the United States, Italy and Spain. The analysed material was cDNA or gDNA that came from T cells, B-cell-depleted T cells, or PBMCs.

This table comes from immunoSEQ multiplex PCR, and its TCRdb copy is limited to in-frame clones, with some not included. The sample lists under 100,000 clones, about 85% occurring once. Followed longitudinally, the Seattle patients had been enrolled during active infection. The sequence derives from a woman aged 80 or over with COVID-19, enrolled during active disease. Sequenced input: peripheral blood.

The CDR3 sequence is CASSHGRGSSNEQFF. CDR3 DNA: TGTGCCAGCAGCCACGGGAGGGGATCTTCGAATGAGCAGTTCTTC. The chain employs TRBV6-5 and TRBJ2-1; 8 bases line up with TRBD2. V shed 6 bases, J shed 7 bases, and the junction held 11 bases outside the gene matches. The germline gives CDR1 MNHEY, CDR2 SVGAGI. This CDR3 has 15 residues.